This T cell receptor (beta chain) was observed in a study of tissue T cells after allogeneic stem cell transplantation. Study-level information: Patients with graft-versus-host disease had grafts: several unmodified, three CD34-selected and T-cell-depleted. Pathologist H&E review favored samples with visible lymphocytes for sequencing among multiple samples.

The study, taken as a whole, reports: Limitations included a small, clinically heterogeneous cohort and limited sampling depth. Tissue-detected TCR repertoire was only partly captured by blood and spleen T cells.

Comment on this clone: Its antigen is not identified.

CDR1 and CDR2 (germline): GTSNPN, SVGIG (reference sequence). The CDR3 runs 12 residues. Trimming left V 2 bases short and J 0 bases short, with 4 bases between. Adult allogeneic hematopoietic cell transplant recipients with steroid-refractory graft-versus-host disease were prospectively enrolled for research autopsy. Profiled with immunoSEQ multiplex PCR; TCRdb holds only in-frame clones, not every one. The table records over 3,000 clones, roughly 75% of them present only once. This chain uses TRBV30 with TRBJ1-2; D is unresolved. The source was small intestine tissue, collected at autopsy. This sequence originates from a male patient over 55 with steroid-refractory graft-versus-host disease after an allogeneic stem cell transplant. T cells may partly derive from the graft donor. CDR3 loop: CAWSRSNYGYTF. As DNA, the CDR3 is TGTGCCTGGAGTCGGTCTAACTATGGCTACACCTTC.